The 3 T cell receptor beta chains presented below share a single source sample, sequenced in a study of Ad26.COV2.S vaccination and SARS-CoV-2 variants. Here immunoSEQ multiplex PCR was the method, and the copy in TCRdb shows in-frame clones only, minus some. The repertoire holds fewer than 300,000 clones, with approximately 89% as singletons. Treatment specified: 19 received Ad26.COV2.S at low or high dose, single or two shots; roughly 5 received placebo; per-sample allocation not given. Vaccine and placebo recipients were sampled on day 63 after the first injection. The sample here was peripheral blood, taken in a trial of Ad26.COV2.S vaccine versus placebo. The receptors were gathered from a person between 18 and 60 years old who received the Ad26.COV2.S COVID-19 vaccine or a placebo.

The chain recombines TRBV19 with TRBJ2-7; D is perhaps TRBD1 (6 bases). This CDR3 has 14 amino acids. Germline V gene sequence: CDR1 LNHDA, CDR2 SQIVND (reference sequence). Trimming left V 3 bases short and J 1 base short, with 10 bases between. The DNA for the CDR3 is TGTGCCAGTAGTATGGGGGCTACATCCTACGAGCAGTACTTC. It specifies CASSMGATSYEQYF.

The CDR3 DNA is TGTGCCAGCAGTTTAGTGGGTCACGGGGGCACTGAAGCTTTCTTT. Amino acids: CASSLVGHGGTEAFF. The rearrangement uses TRBV28 and TRBJ1-1, with D maybe TRBD1 (5 bases). The CDR3 runs to 15 residues. The germline V gene has CDR1 MDHEN and CDR2 SYDVKM. The V and J ends lost 2 bases and 4 bases respectively, with 14 bases between them.

This clone occurred a few times. The chain has TRBV30 and TRBJ1-1; D is ambiguous. The CDR3 runs 15 residues. Germline CDR1 and CDR2: GTSNPN and SVGIG (reference sequence). V lost 4 bases, J lost 0 bases, and 15 bases lay in between. Written as DNA, the CDR3 is TGTGCCTGGAAAGCAGTTTCCAACGTGAACACTGAAGCTTTCTTT. Residues: CAWKAVSNVNTEAFF.